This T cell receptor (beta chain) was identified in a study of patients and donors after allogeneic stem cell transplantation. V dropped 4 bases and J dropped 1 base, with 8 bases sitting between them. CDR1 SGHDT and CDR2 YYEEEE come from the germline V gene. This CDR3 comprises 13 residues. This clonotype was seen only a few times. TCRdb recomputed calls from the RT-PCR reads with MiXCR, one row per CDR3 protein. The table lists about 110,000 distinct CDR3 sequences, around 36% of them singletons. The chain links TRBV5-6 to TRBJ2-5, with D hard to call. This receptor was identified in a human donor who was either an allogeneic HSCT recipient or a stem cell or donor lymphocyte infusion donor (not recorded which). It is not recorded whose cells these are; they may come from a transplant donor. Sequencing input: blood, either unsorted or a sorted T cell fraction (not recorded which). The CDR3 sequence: CASSIGPQETQYF. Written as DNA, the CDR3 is TGTGCCAGCAGCATCGGACCCCAAGAGACCCAGTACTTC.